Below, 19 T cell receptor beta chains from the same sample are listed, as sequenced in a study of vaccination effects on CD4 cells after COVID-19. Their specific antigens are unknown. Peptide-pool stimulation followed by sequencing identified expanded antigen-specific CD4+ clonotypes in the ViraFEST assay. Isolation of CD4+ T cells took place after approximately ten days of culture. A PCR test confirmed that the person had SARS-CoV-2 infection between March and December 2020. Measured with immunoSEQ multiplex PCR; TCRdb has only the in-frame clones, and not every one. The repertoire holds around 50,000 clones, with about 77% as singletons. The sample was CD4+ T cells from PBMCs cultured with HIV peptides, taken before COVID-19 vaccination. Regarding subset: HIV-1 Nef peptide pool negative control/reference culture. Receptor source: a human donor who had a prior SARS-CoV-2 infection.

V usage is TRBV4-3 and J usage is TRBJ2-1; D remains ambiguous. V lost 3 bases and J 1 base, leaving 19 bases between the germline ends. The germline gives CDR1 LGHNA, CDR2 YSLEER. The CDR3 extends over 18 amino acids. The CDR3, as DNA: TGCGCCAGCAGCCATCCCCCCCAGTGGGGTTCGTCCTACAATGAGCAGTTCTTC. It codes for CASSHPPQWGSSYNEQFF.

In this sample, this clone turned up a few times. V gene TRBV19 combines with J gene TRBJ2-7; 8 bases are a match to TRBD1. Germline CDR1 reads LNHDA; CDR2 reads SQIVND (reference sequence). The CDR3 contains 13 residues. The V segment lost 6 bases and the J segment 3 bases; nucleotides outside the gene matches: 4. CDR3 nucleotide sequence: TGTGCCAGTAGCCGTGACAGGGGCTACGAGCAGTACTTC. Amino acids: CASSRDRGYEQYF.

The rearrangement joins TRBV9 to TRBJ1-4; D is possibly TRBD1 (6 bases). Germline CDR1 and CDR2: SGDLS and YYNGEE. V lost 4 bases, J lost 0 bases, and 19 bases lay in between. The CDR3 is 18 residues long. The CDR3 nucleotides are TGTGCCAGCAGCTCCCCCAGGGGTCCCCTGGCAACTAATGAAAAACTGTTTTTT. It codes for CASSSPRGPLATNEKLFF.

The J gene is TRBJ2-5, the V gene TRBV18; TRBD2 agrees at 10 bases. CDR3 length: 14 residues. V lost 1 base and J lost 9; bases outside the gene matches: 5. Germline CDR1 KGHSH, CDR2 LQKENI. DNA for the CDR3: TGTGCCAGCTCACCACGGAGCGGGGGGGAGGCCCAGTACTTC. Protein product: CASSPRSGGEAQYF.

V is TRBV11-3 and J is TRBJ2-1; D remains unclear. This CDR3 has 13 amino acids. Germline loops: CDR1 SGHNT, CDR2 YENEEA. Trimming stripped 3 bases from V and 5 bases from J, with 8 bases between. This CDR3 reads CASSLLANNEQFF. CDR3 bases: TGTGCCAGCAGCTTGTTAGCTAACAATGAGCAGTTCTTC.

The chain is built from TRBV6-2 or TRBV6-3 and TRBJ2-3, with D uncertain. V was cut by 5 bases and J by 0 bases, with 3 bases left in between. The CDR3 extends over 12 amino acids. Germline-derived CDR1 and CDR2 are MNHEY and SVGEGT. The CDR3 DNA reads as TGTGCCAGCAGTGCCAGCACAGATACGCAGTATTTT. Translating it yields CASSASTDTQYF.

The rearrangement joins TRBV7-3 to TRBJ2-1; TRBD2 matches 15 bases. The CDR3 is 17 residues long. V lost 6 bases and J lost 10; bases outside the gene matches: 13. Germline V gene lookup returns CDR1 SGHTA and CDR2 FQGTGA. The CDR3 loop reads CASRGDLFGLAGGEQFF. CDR3 nucleotides: TGTGCCAGCAGGGGGGACCTTTTCGGACTAGCGGGAGGGGAGCAGTTCTTC. Variable domain in full (rest from reference TRBV7-3 and TRBJ2-1): GAGVSQTPSNKVTEKGKYVELRCDPISGHTALYWYRQSLGQGPEFLIYFQGTGAADDSGLPNDRFFAVRPEGSVSTLKIQRTERGDSAVYLCASRGDLFGLAGGEQFFGPGTRLTVL.

The chain couples TRBV19 to TRBJ1-2, with D perhaps TRBD1 (5 bases). The V end was cut by 2 bases, the J end by 2 bases, with 6 bases between. The CDR3 loop spans 13 amino acids. The germline CDR1 and CDR2 sequences are LNHDA and SQIVND (reference sequence). The CDR3 region is CASSIRGNYGYTF. DNA for the CDR3: TGTGCCAGTAGTATAAGGGGAAACTATGGCTACACCTTC.

This clone was seen more than once but under ten times. This sequence joins TRBV4-1 and TRBJ2-3; the match to TRBD2 covers 8 bases. This CDR3 spans 20 amino acids. J lost 0 bases, V lost 1 base, and 15 bases had no gene match. Germline loops: CDR1 MGHRA, CDR2 YSYEKL. The CDR3 coding sequence is TGCGCCAGCAGCCAAGCCCCCCTCTCGGGGGGGGAGGGAAGCACAGATACGCAGTATTTT. Translation gives CASSQAPLSGGEGSTDTQYF.

The chain carries TRBV5-6 and TRBJ2-3, with D maybe TRBD2 (5 bases). The CDR3 spans 14 residues. V shed 1 base and J shed 5 bases, with 11 bases lying between them. The germline V gene has CDR1 SGHDT and CDR2 YYEEEE. Here the CDR3 DNA reads TGTGCCAGCAGCTTGAGTTGGGAGATAGATACGCAGTATTTT. Its protein is CASSLSWEIDTQYF.

The chain employs TRBV5-5 and TRBJ1-4; D gene uncertain. The germline CDR1 and CDR2 sequences are SGHKS and YYEKEE (reference sequence). Trimming cost V 1 base and J 4 bases, with 8 bases left between them. The CDR3 extends over 14 amino acids. CDR3 in amino acids: CASSLYTDNEKLFF. Here the CDR3 DNA reads TGTGCCAGCAGCTTGTATACAGATAATGAAAAACTGTTTTTT. Combining the CDR3 with reference TRBV5-5 and TRBJ1-4 gives the whole variable domain DAGVTQSPTHLIKTRGQQVTLRCSPISGHKSVSWYQQVLGQGPQFIFQYYEKEERGRGNFPDRFSARQFPNYSSELNVNALLLGDSALYLCASSLYTDNEKLFFGSGTQLSVL.

The gene calls are TRBV23-1 and TRBJ2-1, with 7 positions matching TRBD1. TRBV23-1 is reported as an ORF; its role is uncertain. V lost 5 bases, J lost 5 bases, and 18 bases stayed unmatched. The CDR3 length is 18 residues. The DNA of the CDR3 is TGCGCCAGCAGTTTGCGACTACACCGGGACAGAGGCCACAATGAGCAGTTCTTC. It is translated as CASSLRLHRDRGHNEQFF.

This chain joins TRBV7-9 and TRBJ2-1, with 11 nucleotides matching TRBD2. Germline V gives CDR1 SEHNR, CDR2 FQNEAQ (reference sequence). V trimming: 5 bases; J trimming: 6 bases; junction bases outside the gene matches: 3. The CDR3 has 14 residues. The CDR3: CASSPSGGSNEQFF. CDR3 bases: TGTGCCAGCAGCCCTAGCGGGGGGTCCAATGAGCAGTTCTTC.

The chain recombines TRBV3-1 (or the pseudogene TRBV3-2) with TRBJ1-2; D perhaps matches TRBD1 (6 bases). Between the trimmed V and J ends, which lost 4 bases and 6 bases, there was a span of 15 bases. The CDR3 has 14 amino acids. Germline V gives CDR1 LGHDT, CDR2 YNNKEL (reference sequence). CDR3 in amino acids: CASSRQQGSNGYTF. The CDR3, as DNA: TGTGCCAGCAGCCGTCAACAGGGATCGAATGGCTACACCTTC.

The chain employs TRBV5-4 and TRBJ2-1; 8 bases line up with TRBD2. The CDR3 covers 14 residues. V gave up 7 bases and J gave up 7 bases; unmatched junction bases: 10. In germline, CDR1 is SGHNT, CDR2 YYREEE (reference sequence). CDR3 region: CASGRGGARNEQFF. For the CDR3, the DNA is TGTGCCAGCGGCCGGGGGGGGGCCCGTAATGAGCAGTTCTTC.

The rearrangement links TRBV19 to TRBJ1-5; 10 positions agree with TRBD1. V was clipped by 5 bases and J by 6 bases; unmatched bases: 10. Germline assignment: CDR1 LNHDA and CDR2 SQIVND (reference sequence). CDR3 length equals 16 residues. The CDR3 nucleotides are TGTGCCAGTAGTCCGGGGACAGGGGCGTTATTTCAGCCCCAGCATTTT. This gives the protein CASSPGTGALFQPQHF.

The chain has TRBV2 and TRBJ2-1; 10 bases match TRBD1. Germline V CDR1 and CDR2: SNHLY, FYNNEI. This CDR3 comprises 15 residues. Trimming at V came to 8 bases and at J to 2 bases, leaving 6 bases not matched to a gene. The CDR3 protein is CASGPGTGAYNEQFF. In nucleotides, the CDR3 is TGTGCCAGCGGCCCCGGGACAGGGGCCTACAATGAGCAGTTCTTC.

The chain combines TRBV7-2 with TRBJ1-5; no clear D. V was trimmed by 1 base and J by 6 bases, leaving 10 bases between them. The length of the CDR3 is 14 residues. CDR1 is SGHTA, CDR2 FQGNSA, per germline. Here the CDR3 reads CASSLEYFGQPQHF. CDR3 DNA: TGTGCCAGCAGCTTAGAGTACTTTGGTCAGCCCCAGCATTTT.

V is TRBV4-2 and J is TRBJ1-5; TRBD1 is a possible D gene (5 bases). The CDR3 has 16 amino acids. In germline, CDR1 is LGHNA, CDR2 YNFKEQ. V shed 1 base and J shed 3 bases, with 13 bases lying between them. The CDR3 DNA reads as TGTGCCAGCAGCCAAGCGATAGGACAAGACAATCAGCCCCAGCATTTT. Its protein product is CASSQAIGQDNQPQHF.